This T cell receptor beta chain was sequenced for a study of blood T cell repertoires in COVID-19. The overall study: The origin of the acute and convalescent COVID-19 samples was the United States, Italy and Spain. From T cells, B-cell-depleted T cells, or PBMCs came the material, which was cDNA or gDNA.

The CDR3 has 15 residues. The V segment lost 2 bases and the J segment 3 bases; nucleotides outside the gene matches: 1. From germline, CDR1 is SGHNT and CDR2 YYREEE (reference sequence). Original analysis: Estimates of nucleated cell counts were drawn from the amplification of reference gene primers. Assay: immunoSEQ multiplex PCR; the TCRdb copy retains only in-frame clones and omits some. That table supplies the V and J calls and clone size; D and trimming were determined from the DNA. Of about 320,000 clones in the sample, about 82% were seen once. The gene calls are TRBV5-4 and TRBJ1-6; 8 positions match TRBD1. Material for sequencing was peripheral blood. This receptor was obtained from a woman between 50 and 59 years old with acute or convalescent COVID-19. In DNA, the CDR3 is TGTGCCAGCAGCTTAGGGACAGGCTATAATTCACCCCTCCACTTT. Translated: CASSLGTGYNSPLHF.